Listed here are 21 T cell receptor beta chains from one sample, sequenced in a study of T cells in Graves' hyperthyroidism and ophthalmopathy. Amplification targeted TCR beta CDR3 regions from RNA transcripts. The primer set for the first-round RT-PCR of the TCR CDR3 was HTBI. TCRdb used MiXCR to reprocess the multiplex PCR reads, holding one entry per CDR3 protein. Here the sample spans about 320,000 distinct CDR3 sequences, around a sixth being singletons. Sample: blood. The receptors derive from a man aged 25 to 45 with Graves' hyperthyroidism.

This clonotype was picked up many times. The chain is built from TRBV28 and TRBJ1-1, with unresolved D. The ends were cut back, 8 bases at V and 1 base at J, with 8 bases in the middle. The CDR3 spans 12 residues. In germline, CDR1 is MDHEN, CDR2 SYDVKM. Here the CDR3 DNA reads TGTGCCAGCCGAGAGGGGAACACTGAAGCTTTCTTT. As protein: CASREGNTEAFF.

This sequence joins TRBV5-1 and TRBJ2-1; a possible D gene is TRBD2 (6 bases). Germline V gives CDR1 SGHRS, CDR2 YFSETQ. The CDR3 totals 14 residues. Trimming took 1 base from V and 8 from J, leaving 13 bases between them. The CDR3 is CASSLFLAGYEQFF. For the CDR3, the DNA is TGCGCCAGCAGCTTGTTTTTGGCGGGATATGAGCAGTTCTTC.

The sample holds many counts of this clonotype. The rearrangement joins TRBV2 to TRBJ2-7, with 8 bases aligning to TRBD1. The CDR3 spans 14 residues. V gave up 7 bases and J gave up 2 bases; unmatched junction bases: 7. CDR1 and CDR2 from the germline V gene are SNHLY and FYNNEI. CDR3 nucleotides: TGTGCCAGCATTAGGACAGGGTCTACCTACGAGCAGTACTTC. This encodes CASIRTGSTYEQYF. Using reference TRBV2 and TRBJ2-7 for the parts outside the CDR3, the full variable domain is EPEVTQTPSHQVTQMGQEVILRCVPISNHLYFYWYRQILGQKVEFLVSFYNNEISEKSEIFDDQFSVERPDGSNFTLKIRSTKLEDSAMYFCASIRTGSTYEQYFGPGTRLTVT.

Many counts were recorded for this clonotype. In nucleotides, the CDR3 is TGTGCCAGCGAGGTTCTCGGGGGCTGGGAGCAGTACTTC. Its translation is CASEVLGGWEQYF. The chain uses TRBV7-9 and TRBJ2-7; D is perhaps TRBD1 or TRBD2 (6 bases each). Germline-derived CDR1 and CDR2 are SEHNR and FQNEAQ (reference sequence). V was cut by 8 bases and J by 7 bases, with 18 bases left in between. The CDR3 loop spans 13 amino acids.

This clonotype was counted many times. This rearrangement joins TRBV27 to TRBJ1-1; no clear D gene. Trimming shortened V by 5 bases and J by 6 bases, and 19 bases separated the two germline ends. CDR3 length: 15 residues. Germline assignment: CDR1 MNHEY and CDR2 SMNVEV (reference sequence). The DNA for the CDR3 is TGTGCCAGCAGTCGCCCAATAACGGGGTCCCCTGAAGCTTTCTTT. Translated, it gives CASSRPITGSPEAFF.

This clonotype was observed many times. The CDR3 loop reads CASSWRGQTRVPYEQYF. For the CDR3, the DNA is TGTGCCAGCAGTTGGCGGGGCCAAACCAGAGTCCCATACGAGCAGTACTTC. The chain combines TRBV12-3 or TRBV12-4 with TRBJ2-7; a possible D gene is TRBD2 (6 bases). Trimming shortened V by 4 bases and J by 4 bases, and 23 bases separated the two germline ends. The CDR3 length is 17 residues.

There are a few counts of this clonotype. CDR3 nucleotides: TGTGCCAGCAGTACACAGGGGCAGCCCCAGCATTTT. This codes for CASSTQGQPQHF. V is TRBV28 and J is TRBJ1-5; 7 positions match TRBD1. The germline V gene has CDR1 MDHEN and CDR2 SYDVKM. The V and J ends lost 5 bases and 7 bases, in that order; junction bases with no gene match: 2. The CDR3 is 12 residues long.

This clonotype has only one observation. V gene TRBV27 combines with J gene TRBJ2-7, with TRBD1 matching over 9 bases. This CDR3 is 16 amino acids long. CDR1 is MNHEY, CDR2 SMNVEV, per germline (reference sequence). The ends lost 3 bases at V and 7 bases at J; junction bases unmatched: 13. The CDR3 DNA is TGTGCCAGCAGTTTGGGAAGTCTAGGGACAGGGTCAGAGCAGTACTTC. This gives the protein CASSLGSLGTGSEQYF.

This clonotype was seen only a few times. The chain combines TRBV6-1 with TRBJ1-2, with 9 bases identical to TRBD1. The trim removed 5 bases at V and 0 bases at J, leaving 7 bases unmatched. This CDR3 region has 16 residues. From germline, CDR1 is MNHNS and CDR2 SASEGT. The CDR3 region is CASSKTGGWTNYGYTF. The CDR3 DNA reads as TGTGCCAGCAGTAAAACAGGGGGCTGGACTAACTATGGCTACACCTTC.

This clonotype was recorded a few times. This chain joins TRBV5-4 and TRBJ2-4, with D perhaps TRBD1 (7 bases). The CDR3 loop spans 13 amino acids. The V end lost 4 bases, the J end lost 6 bases, and 11 bases lay between the germline ends. CDR1 is SGHNT and CDR2 is YYREEE in the germline V gene (reference sequence). Here the CDR3 DNA reads TGTGCCAGCAGCCAGGGGGGTTTAAACATTCAGTACTTC. As protein: CASSQGGLNIQYF.

The chain combines TRBV6-1 with TRBJ2-4; TRBD2 agrees at 7 bases. This CDR3 is 13 amino acids long. The V gene's germline CDR1 is MNHNS and CDR2 SASEGT. The V segment lost 7 bases and the J segment 7 bases; nucleotides outside the gene matches: 7. Written as DNA, the CDR3 is TGTGCCAGCAAGAGCGGGAATGGGAACATTCAGTACTTC. Translation gives CASKSGNGNIQYF.

This clonotype was counted a few times. This sequence joins TRBV20-1 and TRBJ1-2, with 7 bases lining up with TRBD1. In germline, CDR1 is DFQATT, CDR2 SNEGSKA (reference sequence). J lost 4 bases, V lost 4 bases, and 3 bases had no gene match. This CDR3 comprises 12 residues. CDR3 protein: CSAKPGGYGYTF. The DNA of the CDR3 is TGCAGTGCTAAGCCAGGGGGCTATGGCTACACCTTC.

V gene TRBV4-1 combines with J gene TRBJ1-2, with a tentative D call TRBD1 (5 bases). The CDR3 is made up of 13 amino acids. Germline values: CDR1 MGHRA, CDR2 YSYEKL. Deletions cut 4 bases from V and 5 bases from J, with 11 bases between. The CDR3 protein is CASSLQEGYGYTF. CDR3 DNA sequence: TGCGCCAGCAGCCTCCAAGAGGGGTATGGCTACACCTTC.

CDR3 nucleotide sequence: TGCGCCAGCAGCTCGTCCGGGACAGGGGACACCGGGGAGCTGTTTTTT. As protein: CASSSSGTGDTGELFF. The genes are TRBV5-1 and TRBJ2-2; TRBD1 matches 10 bases. V trimming: 3 bases; J trimming: 3 bases; junction bases outside the gene matches: 5. This CDR3 is built from 16 residues. Germline values: CDR1 SGHRS, CDR2 YFSETQ.

This clonotype appeared a few times. The chain combines TRBV5-1 with TRBJ2-1; weak D call: TRBD2 (6 bases). The length of the CDR3 is 13 residues. Germline V gene lookup returns CDR1 SGHRS and CDR2 YFSETQ. With 4 bases removed from V and 8 bases from J, the gap between germline ends came to 13 bases. The chain's CDR3 is CASSLHGGDEQFF. In DNA form, the CDR3 reads TGCGCCAGCAGCCTCCACGGAGGGGATGAGCAGTTCTTC.

The chain joins TRBV16 to TRBJ1-5, with no clear D. V was shortened by 2 bases and J by 2 bases, with 13 bases between the two germline ends. Germline V gene sequence: CDR1 KGHSY, CDR2 FQNENV. The CDR3 is made up of 16 amino acids. This chain's CDR3 is CASSQRGADGNQPQHF. CDR3 sequence (DNA): TGTGCCAGCAGCCAACGGGGTGCAGATGGCAATCAGCCCCAGCATTTT.

This clonotype was counted ten times or more. The rearrangement links TRBV2 to TRBJ2-1; 8 bases are a match to TRBD1. Unmatched junction bases numbered 9, after V lost 4 bases and J lost 1 base. Germline V gene sequence: CDR1 SNHLY, CDR2 FYNNEI. This CDR3 contains 17 residues. The CDR3 coding sequence is TGTGCCAGCAGTGGGGGCGGAGACAGGGGTTCCTACAATGAGCAGTTCTTC. Residues: CASSGGGDRGSYNEQFF. The complete variable domain, with remaining parts taken from reference TRBV2 and TRBJ2-1, reads EPEVTQTPSHQVTQMGQEVILRCVPISNHLYFYWYRQILGQKVEFLVSFYNNEISEKSEIFDDQFSVERPDGSNFTLKIRSTKLEDSAMYFCASSGGGDRGSYNEQFFGPGTRLTVL.

This clonotype occurred many times. The chain combines TRBV18 with TRBJ2-1; TRBD2 might be the D (5 bases). The CDR3 has 13 residues. Germline CDR1 and CDR2: KGHSH and LQKENI. The ends were cut back, 3 bases at V and 6 bases at J, with 9 bases in the middle. The CDR3 reads CASSPAEGNEQFF. In DNA, the CDR3 is TGTGCCAGCTCACCGGCTGAGGGCAATGAGCAGTTCTTC.

The rearrangement links TRBV7-2 to TRBJ1-5; 8 nucleotides line up with TRBD1. There are 17 residues in the CDR3. Unmatched junction bases numbered 7, after V lost 2 bases and J lost 1 base. Germline lookup yields CDR1 SGHTA and CDR2 FQGNSA. CDR3 DNA sequence: TGTGCCAGCAGCTTAAACGGGCAGGGGGCGAGCAATCAGCCCCAGCATTTT. Amino acids: CASSLNGQGASNQPQHF.

This clonotype was recorded at least ten times. The chain employs TRBV7-2 and TRBJ2-7, with TRBD2 matching over 10 bases. Trimming at V came to 5 bases and at J to 4 bases, leaving 8 bases not matched to a gene. CDR3 length equals 15 residues. CDR1 SGHTA and CDR2 FQGNSA come from the germline V gene. For the CDR3, the DNA is TGTGCCAGCAGCCGTCTAGCGGGAGTGCAGTACGAGCAGTACTTC. Translated: CASSRLAGVQYEQYF.

Only a few counts were recorded for this clonotype. The rearrangement links TRBV20-1 to TRBJ2-7; 9 bases map to TRBD1. Trimming cost V 0 bases and J 4 bases; bases outside gene matches: 7. There are 15 residues in the CDR3. CDR1 DFQATT and CDR2 SNEGSKA come from the germline V gene (reference sequence). Written as DNA, the CDR3 is TGCAGTGCTAGAGATGGGGGACAGGGTCAGTACGAGCAGTACTTC. This sequence encodes CSARDGGQGQYEQYF.